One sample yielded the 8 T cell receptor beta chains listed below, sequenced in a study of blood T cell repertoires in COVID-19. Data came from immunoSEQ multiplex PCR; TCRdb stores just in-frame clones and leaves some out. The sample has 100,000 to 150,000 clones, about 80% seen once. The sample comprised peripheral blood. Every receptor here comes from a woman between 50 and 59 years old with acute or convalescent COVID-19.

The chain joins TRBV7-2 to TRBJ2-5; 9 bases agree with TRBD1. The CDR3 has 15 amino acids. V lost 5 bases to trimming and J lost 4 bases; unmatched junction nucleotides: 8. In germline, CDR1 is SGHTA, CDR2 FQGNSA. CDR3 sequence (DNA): TGTGCCAGCAGCCGGGACAGGGCCAAGGGAGAGACCCAGTACTTC. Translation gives CASSRDRAKGETQYF.

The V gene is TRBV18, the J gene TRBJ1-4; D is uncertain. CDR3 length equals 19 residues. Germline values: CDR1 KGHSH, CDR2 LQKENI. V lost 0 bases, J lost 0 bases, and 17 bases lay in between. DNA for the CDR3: TGTGCCAGCTCACCACCTTTCTCAGTATCAATTGCAACTAATGAAAAACTGTTTTTT. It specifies CASSPPFSVSIATNEKLFF.

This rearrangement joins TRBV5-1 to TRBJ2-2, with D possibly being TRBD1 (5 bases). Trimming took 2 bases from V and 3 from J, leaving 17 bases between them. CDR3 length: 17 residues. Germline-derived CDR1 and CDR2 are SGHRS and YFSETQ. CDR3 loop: CASSLGVGARDTGELFF. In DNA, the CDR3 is TGCGCCAGCAGCTTAGGGGTAGGGGCACGTGACACCGGGGAGCTGTTTTTT.

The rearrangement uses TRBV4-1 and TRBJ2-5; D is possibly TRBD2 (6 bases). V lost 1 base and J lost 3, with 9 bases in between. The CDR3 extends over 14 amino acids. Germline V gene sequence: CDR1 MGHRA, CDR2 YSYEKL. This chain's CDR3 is CASSQGTGEETQYF. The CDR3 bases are TGCGCCAGCAGCCAAGGGACGGGAGAAGAGACCCAGTACTTC.

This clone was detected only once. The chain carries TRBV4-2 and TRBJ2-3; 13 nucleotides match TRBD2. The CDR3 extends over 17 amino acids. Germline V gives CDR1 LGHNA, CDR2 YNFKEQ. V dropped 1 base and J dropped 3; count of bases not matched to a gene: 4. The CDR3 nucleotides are TGTGCCAGCAGCCAAGTGACTAGCGGGAGGACAACAGATACGCAGTATTTT. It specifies CASSQVTSGRTTDTQYF.

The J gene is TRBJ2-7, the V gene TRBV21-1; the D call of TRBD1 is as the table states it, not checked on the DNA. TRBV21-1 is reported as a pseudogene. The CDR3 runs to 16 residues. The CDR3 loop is CASSKPGQLFPYEQYF. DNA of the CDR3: TGTGCCAGCAGCAAACCGGGACAGTTATTTCCCTACGAGCAGTACTTC.

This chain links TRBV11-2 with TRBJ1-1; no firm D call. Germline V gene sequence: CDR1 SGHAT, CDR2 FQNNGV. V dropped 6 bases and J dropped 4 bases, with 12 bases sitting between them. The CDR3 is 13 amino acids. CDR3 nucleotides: TGTGCCAGCAGTAACATCCATGGCACTGAAGCTTTCTTT. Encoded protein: CASSNIHGTEAFF.

The CDR3, as DNA: TGTGCCAGCAGTTATTGGCAGGGGAGCACTGAAGCTTTCTTT. Protein product: CASSYWQGSTEAFF. The chain links TRBV6-5 to TRBJ1-1, with D possibly TRBD1 on 6 matching bases. This CDR3 has 14 amino acids. Germline V gene lookup returns CDR1 MNHEY and CDR2 SVGAGI. The V end was cut by 3 bases, the J end by 4 bases, with 12 bases between.